Following are 14 T cell receptor beta chains from one sample sequenced in a study of T-cell memory formation after mild COVID-19. Each CDR3 protein is one row after TCRdb ran MiXCR on the 5' RACE reads. The sample lists 450,000 to 650,000 distinct CDR3 sequences, roughly 18% occurring once. Specimen: PBMCs or a T cell subset sorted from them (not recorded which). The receptors here all came from an adult woman who had mild COVID-19 (a few samples of this study predate the infection). Cell type and time point are not known.

This clonotype was observed a few times. The rearrangement links TRBV20-1 to TRBJ2-1; 7 nucleotides line up with TRBD1. This CDR3 is 14 amino acids long. V lost 5 bases and J lost 6; bases outside the gene matches: 10. CDR1 and CDR2 (germline): DFQATT, SNEGSKA (reference sequence). Here the CDR3 reads CSASDRVRFNEQFF. CDR3 sequence (DNA): TGCAGTGCTTCAGACAGGGTGAGATTCAATGAGCAGTTCTTC.

This CDR3 is CSVPKETQYF. For the CDR3, the DNA is TGCAGCGTCCCCAAAGAGACCCAGTACTTC. The chain is built from TRBV29-1 and TRBJ2-5; no firm D call. The germline CDR1 and CDR2 sequences are SQVTM and ANQGSEA. The germline V and J ends were trimmed by 6 bases and 3 bases, with 5 bases remaining between them. The CDR3 is 10 residues long.

This clonotype has a handful of counts. The chain uses TRBV30 and TRBJ1-1, with D perhaps matching TRBD1 (6 bases). CDR3 length: 14 amino acids. V lost 5 bases and J lost 6, with 19 bases in between. Germline V CDR1 and CDR2: GTSNPN, SVGIG (reference sequence). As DNA, the CDR3 is TGTGCCTGGGCCGTTGAAAATACAGGGTCTGAAGCTTTCTTT. It specifies CAWAVENTGSEAFF.

The rearrangement links TRBV6-6 to TRBJ1-1, with D uncertain. Germline CDR1 and CDR2: MNHNY and SVGAGI (reference sequence). Between the trimmed V and J ends, which lost 0 bases and 1 base, there was a span of 21 bases. There are 19 residues in the CDR3. CDR3 in amino acids: CASSYSIEYTKRGNTEAFF. As DNA, the CDR3 is TGTGCCAGCAGTTACTCGATTGAGTACACTAAGCGAGGGAACACTGAAGCTTTCTTT.

This clonotype was counted a few times. The J gene is TRBJ2-1, the V gene TRBV28, with a weak D call TRBD1 (6 bases). The CDR3 is 12 residues long. CDR1 and CDR2 from the germline V gene are MDHEN and SYDVKM. Trimming pared 6 bases from V and 5 bases from J, leaving 8 bases between. The CDR3 DNA reads as TGTGCCAGCAGACAGGGAAACAATGAGCAGTTCTTC. It specifies CASRQGNNEQFF.

This clonotype has just a few counts. One junction end disagrees with the germline gene, perhaps due to a read error. The genes are TRBV20-1 and TRBJ2-7; D may be TRBD1 or TRBD2 (5 bases each). Germline assignment: CDR1 DFQATT and CDR2 SNEGSKA (reference sequence). The CDR3 contains 14 residues. CDR3 region: CSARDFYGTPKSVF. The CDR3 DNA follows: TGCAGTGCTAGAGATTTCTACGGGACCCCGAAGAGCGTCTTC.

The V and J genes are TRBV7-3 and TRBJ2-1; possibly TRBD2 for D (6 bases). Germline V CDR1 and CDR2: SGHTA, FQGTGA. The V and J ends lost 4 bases and 5 bases respectively, with 12 bases between them. The length of the CDR3 is 14 residues. The chain's CDR3 is CASSSGLINNEQFF. DNA for the CDR3: TGTGCCAGCAGCTCGGGACTCATAAACAATGAGCAGTTCTTC. The variable domain in full, with the rest retrieved from reference TRBV7-3 and TRBJ2-1, is GAGVSQTPSNKVTEKGKYVELRCDPISGHTALYWYRQSLGQGPEFLIYFQGTGAADDSGLPNDRFFAVRPEGSVSTLKIQRTERGDSAVYLCASSSGLINNEQFFGPGTRLTVL.

J is TRBJ2-7 and V is TRBV6-5, with a possible D match to TRBD2 (6 bases). Germline-derived CDR1 and CDR2 are MNHEY and SVGAGI. V dropped 9 bases and J dropped 2 bases, with 17 bases sitting between them. The CDR3 consists of 14 residues. The CDR3, as DNA: TGTGCCAGTAGTACCGCAGGGAGGCCCTACGAGCAGTACTTC. It codes for CASSTAGRPYEQYF.

This clonotype was picked up many times. The rearrangement links TRBV2 to TRBJ2-5; 8 positions agree with TRBD1. The CDR3 spans 13 residues. V dropped 6 bases and J dropped 5; count of bases not matched to a gene: 5. Germline CDR1 and CDR2: SNHLY and FYNNEI. DNA for the CDR3: TGTGCCAGCAGCCGGTGGGACAGGGAGACCCAGTACTTC. Its protein is CASSRWDRETQYF.

V is TRBV21-1 and J is TRBJ2-7; the table's TRBD1 call for D was not verified on the DNA. TRBV21-1 is reported as a pseudogene. The CDR3 contains 15 residues. CDR3 in amino acids: CASSKGPRGNYEQYF. The CDR3 coding sequence is TGTGCCAGCAGCAAAGGACCCAGGGGGAACTACGAGCAGTACTTC.

The chain recombines TRBV4-2 with TRBJ2-6; D call uncertain. The CDR3 has 16 amino acids. Trimming took 0 bases from V and 2 from J, leaving 8 bases between them. Germline assignment: CDR1 LGHNA and CDR2 YNFKEQ. CDR3 sequence reads: CASSQEGTTGANVLTF. Here the CDR3 DNA reads TGTGCCAGCAGCCAAGAAGGTACCACTGGGGCCAACGTCCTGACTTTC.

The chain combines TRBV13 with TRBJ2-3, with 10 positions matching TRBD2. The CDR3 spans 16 residues. Germline CDR1 PRHDT, CDR2 FYEKMQ (reference sequence). With 5 bases clipped from V and 4 bases from J, the junction kept 9 bases outside the gene matches. The CDR3 reads CASSQGLAGVSDTQYF. In DNA, the CDR3 is TGTGCCAGCAGCCAAGGTCTAGCGGGGGTATCAGATACGCAGTATTTT.

V is TRBV29-1 and J is TRBJ2-2; D not certain. Germline V gene sequence: CDR1 SQVTM, CDR2 ANQGSEA. This CDR3 is built from 13 residues. The germline V and J ends were trimmed by 3 bases and 4 bases, with 9 bases remaining between them. Written as DNA, the CDR3 is TGCAGCGTTGATGGCAGTGGCACCGGGGAGCTGTTTTTT. Its translation is CSVDGSGTGELFF.

V and J are TRBV4-1 and TRBJ2-7; 9 positions match TRBD2. V dropped 4 bases and J dropped 2; count of bases not matched to a gene: 6. The CDR3 consists of 15 residues. Germline lookup yields CDR1 MGHRA and CDR2 YSYEKL. DNA for the CDR3: TGCGCCAGCAGCCCGCGGGGGGGTAGACCCTACGAGCAGTACTTC. It yields the protein CASSPRGGRPYEQYF.